Sequencing of this T cell receptor (beta chain) was carried out in a study of blood T cell repertoires in COVID-19. Overall study: Samples taken during acute and convalescent COVID-19 were collected in the United States, Italy and Spain. PBMCs, B-cell-depleted T cells, or T cells were the source of the cDNA or gDNA that made up the material.

This CDR3 region has 15 residues. The V gene's germline CDR1 is SNHLY and CDR2 FYNNEI. V lost 7 bases to trimming and J lost 0 bases; unmatched junction nucleotides: 8. Seattle patients were enrolled while actively infected and followed longitudinally. Per the original methods: From reference gene primer amplification, estimates of nucleated cell counts were derived. Data came from immunoSEQ multiplex PCR; TCRdb stores just in-frame clones and leaves some out. V, J and clone size are those of that table, while D and trimming were read from the DNA. The sample holds 100,000 to 150,000 clones, about 81% seen once.

Source material: peripheral blood. V is TRBV2 and J is TRBJ1-1, with 7 bases aligning to TRBD1. This receptor was obtained from a man in his thirties or forties with COVID-19, enrolled during active disease. CDR3 sequence: CASMTGLALNTEAFF. Written as DNA, the CDR3 is TGTGCCAGCATGACAGGGCTCGCCTTGAACACTGAAGCTTTCTTT.